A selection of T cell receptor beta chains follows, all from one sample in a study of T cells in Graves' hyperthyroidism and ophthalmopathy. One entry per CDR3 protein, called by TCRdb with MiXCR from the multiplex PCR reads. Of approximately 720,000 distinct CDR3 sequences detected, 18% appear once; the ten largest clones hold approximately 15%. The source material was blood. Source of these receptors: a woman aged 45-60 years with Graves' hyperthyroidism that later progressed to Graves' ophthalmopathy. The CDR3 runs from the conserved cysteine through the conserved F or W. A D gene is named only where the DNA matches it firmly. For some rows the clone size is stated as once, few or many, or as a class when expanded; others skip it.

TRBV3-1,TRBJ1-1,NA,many,TGTGCCAGCGTCTCCAGGGCGAACACTGAAGCTTTCTTT,CASVSRANTEAFF
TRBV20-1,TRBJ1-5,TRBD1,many,TGCAGTGCTAGGGTGACAGGGACCCATAGCAATCAGCCCCAGCATTTT,CSARVTGTHSNQPQHF
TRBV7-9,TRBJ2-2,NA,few,TGTGCCAGCAGTTGGCCCGGGGGAACGAACACCGGGGAGCTGTTTTTT,CASSWPGGTNTGELFF
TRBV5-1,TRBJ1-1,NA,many,TGCGCCAGCAGCATCAGGACCATGAACACTGAAGCTTTCTTT,CASSIRTMNTEAFF
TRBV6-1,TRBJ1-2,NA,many,TGTGCCAGCAGTGACAGGCTCTATGGCTACACCTTC,CASSDRLYGYTF
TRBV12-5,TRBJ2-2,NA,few,TGTGCTAGTGCCCCATCGGGGGCTCTGGCCGGGGAGCTGTTTTTT,CASAPSGALAGELFF
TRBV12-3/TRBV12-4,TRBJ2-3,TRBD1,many,TGTGCCAGCAGCTTAAGACAGGGGGCCTCAGATACGCAGTATTTT,CASSLRQGASDTQYF
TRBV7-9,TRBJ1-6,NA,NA,TGTGCCAGCGGGGGTCTCTCCTATAATTCACCCCTCCACTTT,CASGGLSYNSPLHF
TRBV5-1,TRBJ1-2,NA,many,TGTGCCAGTAGTATCGACAGTAACTATGGCTACACCTTC,CASSIDSNYGYTF
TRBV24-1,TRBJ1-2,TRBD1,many,TGTGCCATCCACGACAGGGCCGGTGGCTACACCTTC,CAIHDRAGGYTF
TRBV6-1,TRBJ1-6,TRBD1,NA,TGTGCCAGCAGTCGCCCGGGGCTGACAGGGCCACGAAATTCACCCCTCCACTTT,CASSRPGLTGPRNSPLHF
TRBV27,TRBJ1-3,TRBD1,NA,TGTGCCAGCAGTTCCCGGGACAGAAGCAACACCATATATTTT,CASSSRDRSNTIYF
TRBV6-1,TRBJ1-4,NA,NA,TGTGCCAGCAGAGCCACGGGGGGTCGAAATGAAAAACTGTTTTTT,CASRATGGRNEKLFF
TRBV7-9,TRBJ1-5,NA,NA,TGTGCCAGCAGCCGTGATATGAGGGCAGATCAGCCCCAGCATTTT,CASSRDMRADQPQHF
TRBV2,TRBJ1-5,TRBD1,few,TGTGCCAGCAGTGAACAGGGGGCACGGCAGCCCCAGCATTTT,CASSEQGARQPQHF
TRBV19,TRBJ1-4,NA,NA,TGTGCCAGTAGTATCGGTCCCCCGCGGGAAAAACTGTTTTTT,CASSIGPPREKLFF
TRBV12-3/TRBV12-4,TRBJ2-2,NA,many,TGTGCCAGCAGCCCCAAACTGACCGAGACCGGGGAGCTGTTTTTT,CASSPKLTETGELFF
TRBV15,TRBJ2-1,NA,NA,TGTGCCACCAGCGAGGTTACGGGGGCTTACAATGAGCAGTTCTTC,CATSEVTGAYNEQFF
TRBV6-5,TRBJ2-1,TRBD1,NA,TGTGCCAGCAGTTACTACGGACAGGGGATCGACAATGAGCAGTTCTTC,CASSYYGQGIDNEQFF
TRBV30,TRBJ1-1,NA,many,TGTGCCTGGAATCTGGACGGGAGCACTGAAGCTTTCTTT,CAWNLDGSTEAFF
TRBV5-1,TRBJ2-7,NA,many,TGCGCCAGCAGCTTAGCCCCCTCCTCCGAGCAGTACTTC,CASSLAPSSEQYF
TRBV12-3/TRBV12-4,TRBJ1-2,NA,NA,TGTGCCAGCAGTTTTTCGGGGGGCAATGGCTACACCTTC,CASSFSGGNGYTF
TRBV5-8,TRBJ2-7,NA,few,TGTGCCAGCAGCCCACCCAACCGACAGGAGCAGTACTTC,CASSPPNRQEQYF
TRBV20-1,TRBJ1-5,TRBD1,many,TGCAGTGCTAGGCGGGACAGGGGGATTACGGAGGGCAATCAGCCCCAGCATTTT,CSARRDRGITEGNQPQHF
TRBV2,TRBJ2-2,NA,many,TGTGCCAGCAGTGAAGAGAGCAGGGGCACCGGGGAGCTGTTTTTT,CASSEESRGTGELFF
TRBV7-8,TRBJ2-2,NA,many,TGTGCCAGCAGCCCTGACTCATCGAACACCGGGGAGCTGTTTTTT,CASSPDSSNTGELFF
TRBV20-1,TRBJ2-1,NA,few,TGCAGTGCTACAGTCCCCCAGGGCCCGAGGGCTTACAATGAGCAGTTCTTC,CSATVPQGPRAYNEQFF
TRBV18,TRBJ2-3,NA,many,TGTGCCAGCTCACCACCGGAACGGGCAAGCACAGATACGCAGTATTTT,CASSPPERASTDTQYF
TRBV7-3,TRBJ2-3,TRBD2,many,TGTGCCAGCAGCCTTAGCGGGGCCACAGATACGCAGTATTTT,CASSLSGATDTQYF
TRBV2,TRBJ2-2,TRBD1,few,TGTGCCAGCAGTCGAACCCGGGACAGGTCAGACACCGGGGAGCTGTTTTTT,CASSRTRDRSDTGELFF
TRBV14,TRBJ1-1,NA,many,TGTGCCAGCAGCCTCACGCGGTACACTGAAGCTTTCTTT,CASSLTRYTEAFF
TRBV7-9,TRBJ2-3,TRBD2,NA,TGTGCCAGCACCCCCACCCTCGGGACTAGCGGGGGGGCCACAGATACGCAGTATTTT,CASTPTLGTSGGATDTQYF
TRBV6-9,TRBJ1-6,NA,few,TGTGCCAGCAGTTACAAGGGCAGGGACGGTTCACCCCTCCACTTT,CASSYKGRDGSPLHF
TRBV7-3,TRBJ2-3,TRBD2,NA,TGTGCCAGCAGCCGGATGGGGCGGGGGGGCACAGATACGCAGTATTTT,CASSRMGRGGTDTQYF
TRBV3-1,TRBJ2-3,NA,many,TGTGCCAGCAGATATAGCGGAACTAGCACAGATACGCAGTATTTT,CASRYSGTSTDTQYF
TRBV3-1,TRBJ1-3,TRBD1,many,TGTGCCAGCAGCGGGGGACAGGGAGGAAACACCATATATTTT,CASSGGQGGNTIYF
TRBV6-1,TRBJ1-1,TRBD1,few,TGTGCCACCAAGGGGGCTGGGATGAACACTGAAGCTTTCTTT,CATKGAGMNTEAFF
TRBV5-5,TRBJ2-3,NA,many,TGTGCCAGCAGTACGGGACTTCGCACAGATACGCAGTATTTT,CASSTGLRTDTQYF
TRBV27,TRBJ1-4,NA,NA,TGTGCCAGCAGTGCCGGGGGCCAAGGTGAAAAACTGTTTTTT,CASSAGGQGEKLFF
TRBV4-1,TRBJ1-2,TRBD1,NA,TGCGCCAGCAGCCAGGACAGGGGGCTGGGCTATGGCTACACCTTC,CASSQDRGLGYGYTF
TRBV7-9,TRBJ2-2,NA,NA,TGTGCCAGCAGCTCGGTGGGATCCGGGGAGCTGTTTTTT,CASSSVGSGELFF
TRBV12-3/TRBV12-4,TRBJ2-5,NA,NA,TGTGCCAGCGTGACAGACTTGGACCAAGAGACCCAGTACTTC,CASVTDLDQETQYF
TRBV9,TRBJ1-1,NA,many,TGTGCCAGCAGCCGGGGTGGGGACCCGAACACTGAAGCTTTCTTT,CASSRGGDPNTEAFF
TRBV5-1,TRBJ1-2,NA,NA,TGTGCCAGCAGCCCCGGCGGGGCCGCAGGCTACACCTTC,CASSPGGAAGYTF
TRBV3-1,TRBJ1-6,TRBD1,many,TGTGCCAGCAGCCCGATCAGGGGGCGTGATTCACCCCTCCACTTT,CASSPIRGRDSPLHF
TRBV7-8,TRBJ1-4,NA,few,TGTGCCAGCAGAAACTACAAAGAAAAACTGTTTTTT,CASRNYKEKLFF
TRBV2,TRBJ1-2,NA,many,TGTGCCAGCAGTGAAGCGGGGGCAGGGAACTATGGCTACACCTTC,CASSEAGAGNYGYTF
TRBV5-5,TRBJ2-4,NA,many,TGTGCCAGCAGCTTAGGACTAACCAAAAACATTCAGTACTTC,CASSLGLTKNIQYF
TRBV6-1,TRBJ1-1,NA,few,TGTGCCAGCAGTGCTCCGGGCCTGAACACTGAAGCTTTCTTT,CASSAPGLNTEAFF
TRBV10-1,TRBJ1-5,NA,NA,TGCGCCAGCAGTGAGTCTGGACCTAGCAATCAGCCCCAGCATTTT,CASSESGPSNQPQHF
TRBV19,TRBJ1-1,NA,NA,TGTGCCAGTAGTACGGTTGCGGGGCAGGGAAGGACTGAAGCTTTCTTT,CASSTVAGQGRTEAFF
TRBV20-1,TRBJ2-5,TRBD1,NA,TGCAGTGCTAGAGCGGACAGGGAAGAGACCCAGCACTTC,CSARADREETQHF
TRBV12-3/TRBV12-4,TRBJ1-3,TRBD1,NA,TGTGCCAGCAGTCAGACAGGGGCTCCTGGAAACACCATATATTTT,CASSQTGAPGNTIYF
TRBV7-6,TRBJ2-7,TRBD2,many,TGTGCCAGCAGCTTACAGGGAGGGCACGAGCAGTACTTC,CASSLQGGHEQYF
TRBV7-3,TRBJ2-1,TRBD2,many,TGTGCCAGCAGCCCCACCTGGGCGGGGGGTGAAAATGAGCAGTTCTTC,CASSPTWAGGENEQFF
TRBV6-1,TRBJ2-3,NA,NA,TGTGCCAGCAGTTCAGGGAGTTCGATAGATACGCAGTATTTT,CASSSGSSIDTQYF
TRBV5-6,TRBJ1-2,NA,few,TGTGCCAGCAGCTTCACAGGGAAGAGGTATGGCTACACCTTC,CASSFTGKRYGYTF
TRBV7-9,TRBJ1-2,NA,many,TGTGCCAGCACCCTCGTGGGCTCGACGCATGGCTACACCTTC,CASTLVGSTHGYTF
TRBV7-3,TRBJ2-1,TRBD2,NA,TGTGCCAGCAGCTTAATACTAGCGGGGGCGGGGGAAAATGAGCAGTTCTTC,CASSLILAGAGENEQFF
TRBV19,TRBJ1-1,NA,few,TGTGCCAGTAGTATAGATCTATCCAGGAACACTGAAGCTTTCTTT,CASSIDLSRNTEAFF